The next 6 T cell receptor beta chains were all read from a single sample in a study of blood T cell repertoires in COVID-19. Profiling relied on immunoSEQ multiplex PCR, and the TCRdb table lists in-frame clones only, not all of them. The sample shows fewer than 350,000 clones, roughly 90% of them seen only once. Material for sequencing was PBMCs or T cells enriched from blood (not recorded which). These receptors all stem from a woman under 30 with acute COVID-19.

V gene TRBV6-2 or TRBV6-3 combines with J gene TRBJ1-5; 7 bases match TRBD1. Looked up from germline, CDR1 is MNHEY and CDR2 is SVGEGT. V trimming: 1 base; J trimming: 7 bases; junction bases outside the gene matches: 4. CDR3 length: 14 amino acids. CDR3 bases: TGTGCCAGCAGTTACTTTTCAGGGGGACAGCCCCAGCATTTT. This encodes CASSYFSGGQPQHF.

This chain uses TRBV30 with TRBJ2-7, with 8 bases fitting TRBD2. Germline trimming cut 0 bases from V and 3 bases from J; bases unmatched to any gene: 7. The CDR3 has 15 amino acids. CDR1 and CDR2 from the germline V gene are GTSNPN and SVGIG (reference sequence). CDR3 amino acids: CAWSVLGAGVYEQYF. For the CDR3, the DNA is TGTGCCTGGAGTGTACTCGGAGCGGGAGTCTACGAGCAGTACTTC.

In its sample, this clone was seen a few times. The rearrangement joins TRBV10-3 to TRBJ2-7, with a weak D call TRBD2 (7 bases). Germline V lookup: CDR1 ENHRY, CDR2 SYGVKD. CDR3 length: 14 residues. V lost 7 bases to trimming and J lost 3 bases, with 16 bases between them. The CDR3 region is CAIMGGGSDYEQYF. CDR3 DNA sequence: TGTGCCATCATGGGAGGGGGGAGTGACTACGAGCAGTACTTC.

This clone was recorded only once. The chain joins TRBV5-6 to TRBJ2-7, with D possibly TRBD1 on 5 matching bases. Per germline, CDR1 SGHDT and CDR2 YYEEEE. The V end was cut by 1 base, the J end by 3 bases, with 8 bases between. CDR3 length: 13 amino acids. CDR3: CASSLPGRYEQYF. CDR3 DNA sequence: TGTGCCAGCAGCTTGCCAGGGCGCTACGAGCAGTACTTC.

This chain links TRBV7-9 with TRBJ1-6; 7 bases map to TRBD1. Per the germline V gene, CDR1 is SEHNR and CDR2 is FQNEAQ (reference sequence). The CDR3 is made up of 15 amino acids. The trim removed 10 bases at V and 5 bases at J, leaving 11 bases unmatched. The CDR3 here is CATPRGTADNSPLHF. The DNA of the CDR3 is TGTGCCACCCCGAGAGGGACAGCTGATAATTCACCCCTCCACTTT. Full variable domain (rest looked up from reference TRBV7-9 and TRBJ1-6): DTGVSQNPRHKITKRGQNVTFRCDPISEHNRLYWYRQTLGQGPEFLTYFQNEAQLEKSRLLSDRFSAERPKGSFSTLEIQRTEQGDSAMYLCATPRGTADNSPLHFGNGTRLTVT.

The V gene is TRBV4-2, the J gene TRBJ1-4; 9 nucleotides line up with TRBD1. The junction had 9 bases not matched to a gene; V was cut back by 5 bases and J by 8 bases. Germline CDR1 LGHNA, CDR2 YNFKEQ. The CDR3 totals 15 residues. CDR3 amino acids: CASSAAGTGLEKLFF. In DNA form, the CDR3 reads TGTGCCAGCAGCGCCGCCGGGACAGGGTTGGAAAAACTGTTTTTT.